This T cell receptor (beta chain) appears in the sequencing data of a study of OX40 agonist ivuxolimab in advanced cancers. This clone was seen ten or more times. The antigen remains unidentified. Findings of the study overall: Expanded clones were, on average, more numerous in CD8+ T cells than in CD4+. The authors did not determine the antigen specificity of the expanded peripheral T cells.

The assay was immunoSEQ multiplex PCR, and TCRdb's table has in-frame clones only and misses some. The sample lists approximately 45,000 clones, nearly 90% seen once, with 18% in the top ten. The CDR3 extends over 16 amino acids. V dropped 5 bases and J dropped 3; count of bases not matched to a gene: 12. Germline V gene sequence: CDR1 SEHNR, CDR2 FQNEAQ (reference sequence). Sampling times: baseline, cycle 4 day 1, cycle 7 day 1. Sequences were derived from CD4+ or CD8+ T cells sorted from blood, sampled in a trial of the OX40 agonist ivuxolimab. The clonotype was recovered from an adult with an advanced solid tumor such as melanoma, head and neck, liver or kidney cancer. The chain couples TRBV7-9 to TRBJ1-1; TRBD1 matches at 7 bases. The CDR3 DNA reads TGTGCCAGCAGCCCAATTCGGCCAGGGGGGGACACTGAAGCTTTCTTT. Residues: CASSPIRPGGDTEAFF.